A single sample is the source of the 10 T cell receptor beta chains below, sequenced in a study of cytomegalovirus exposure and HLA in healthy donors. Profiled with immunoSEQ multiplex PCR; TCRdb holds only in-frame clones, not every one. This sample has about 170,000 clones, with around 92% found just once. The sequenced sample consisted of PBMCs. These receptors all stem from a woman aged 18-29 years in good health and CMV-seropositive.

J is TRBJ1-1 and V is TRBV7-3; 10 nucleotides match TRBD1. CDR1 is SGHTA and CDR2 is FQGTGA in the germline V gene. The V gene end was trimmed by 3 bases and the J gene end by 6 bases; junction bases not matched to a gene: 4. This CDR3 has 14 amino acids. The CDR3 is CASSLGQGMAEAFF. The CDR3 DNA is TGTGCCAGCAGCTTGGGACAGGGGATGGCTGAAGCTTTCTTT. The full variable domain, completed using reference TRBV7-3 and TRBJ1-1, is GAGVSQTPSNKVTEKGKYVELRCDPISGHTALYWYRQSLGQGPEFLIYFQGTGAADDSGLPNDRFFAVRPEGSVSTLKIQRTERGDSAVYLCASSLGQGMAEAFFGQGTRLTVV.

The chain carries TRBV13 and TRBJ2-5; 12 nucleotides align to TRBD2. CDR1 PRHDT and CDR2 FYEKMQ come from the germline V gene (reference sequence). This CDR3 spans 16 amino acids. The ends lost 4 bases at V and 5 bases at J; junction bases unmatched: 8. The chain's CDR3 is CASSSLAGGPGETQYF. CDR3 nucleotide sequence: TGTGCCAGCAGCTCCCTAGCGGGAGGGCCTGGGGAGACCCAGTACTTC.

The chain has TRBV5-6 and TRBJ1-2; TRBD1 is a possible D gene (5 bases). CDR1 SGHDT and CDR2 YYEEEE come from the germline V gene. CDR3 size: 16 residues. V lost 4 bases to trimming and J lost 0 bases, with 16 bases between them. CDR3 amino acids: CASSPSRDWTNYGYTF. Written as DNA, the CDR3 is TGTGCCAGCAGCCCGAGCCGGGACTGGACTAACTATGGCTACACCTTC.

The gene calls are TRBV15 and TRBJ1-1; no definite D call. The CDR3 covers 13 residues. Trimming left V 5 bases short and J 7 bases short, with 14 bases between. Per germline, CDR1 LNHNV and CDR2 YYDKDF (reference sequence). CDR3 sequence (DNA): TGTGCCACCAGCGCATGGTCCACCGGTGAAGCTTTCTTT. Translating gives CATSAWSTGEAFF.

The rearrangement uses TRBV10-2 and TRBJ2-2; TRBD1 agrees at 7 bases. The CDR3 runs 14 residues. Germline V lookup: CDR1 WSHSY, CDR2 SAAADI. J gave up 6 bases and V 6 bases, and 7 bases lay outside the gene matches. The CDR3 region has the DNA TGCGCCAGCAGCGACAGGGTTGACTCCGGGGAGCTGTTTTTT. It specifies CASSDRVDSGELFF.

The gene calls are TRBV27 and TRBJ1-1, with D perhaps TRBD1 (5 bases). V lost 2 bases to trimming and J lost 6 bases, with 7 bases between them. CDR1 and CDR2 from the germline V gene are MNHEY and SMNVEV (reference sequence). This CDR3 is 12 amino acids long. CDR3 in DNA: TGTGCCAGCAGTTTAAGGGGCTCTGAAGCTTTCTTT. It codes for CASSLRGSEAFF.

The rearrangement links TRBV4-3 to TRBJ2-2; 10 nucleotides match TRBD2. With V trimmed by 0 bases and J by 5 bases, 9 bases remained unmatched. This CDR3 has 18 residues. Looked up from germline, CDR1 is LGHNA and CDR2 is YSLEER. CDR3 nucleotide sequence: TGCGCCAGCAGCCAAGATTTGCTAGCGGGAGAAGGAACCGGGGAGCTGTTTTTT. This codes for CASSQDLLAGEGTGELFF.

This clone was counted once. V usage is TRBV2 and J usage is TRBJ2-5; 8 bases fit TRBD2. This CDR3 contains 19 residues. V was clipped by 5 bases and J by 0 bases; unmatched bases: 17. Looked up from germline, CDR1 is SNHLY and CDR2 is FYNNEI. CDR3 sequence (DNA): TGTGCCAGCAGTTCCACTAGCGGCGCGGGGTTTTGGTACCAAGAGACCCAGTACTTC. Encoded protein: CASSSTSGAGFWYQETQYF. The full variable domain, with the rest looked up from reference TRBV2 and TRBJ2-5, is EPEVTQTPSHQVTQMGQEVILRCVPISNHLYFYWYRQILGQKVEFLVSFYNNEISEKSEIFDDQFSVERPDGSNFTLKIRSTKLEDSAMYFCASSSTSGAGFWYQETQYFGPGTRLLVL.

This clone was counted only a few times. This chain uses TRBV4-2 with TRBJ2-7; 14 bases map to TRBD2. Germline CDR1 is LGHNA and CDR2 is YNFKEQ. CDR3 length: 16 amino acids. The ends lost 4 bases at V and 0 bases at J; junction bases unmatched: 2. CDR3 residues: CASSLGTSGSSYEQYF. The CDR3 region has the DNA TGTGCCAGCAGCCTCGGGACTAGCGGGAGCTCCTACGAGCAGTACTTC.

The chain couples TRBV4-2 to TRBJ2-7; D not certain. This CDR3 has 14 amino acids. The V gene lost 1 base and the J gene lost 6 bases, with 13 bases spanning the gap. Looked up from germline, CDR1 is LGHNA and CDR2 is YNFKEQ. This chain's CDR3 is CASSQVSYVSEQYF. The DNA of the CDR3 is TGTGCCAGCAGCCAAGTAAGCTACGTCTCCGAGCAGTACTTC.